This TCR beta chain stems from a study of CD8 T cells in acute hepatitis C reinfection. General observations from the study: All groups preferentially used TRBV04 and TRBV06, which was not due to overrepresentation in the naive pool. Around 13 public clonotypes were found regardless of outcome. Diversity was high, without significant differences between resolver and chronic groups.

On this clone itself: Its antigen is not known.

Trimming stripped 0 bases from V and 4 bases from J, with 10 bases between. Per germline, CDR1 LNHNV and CDR2 YYDKDF (reference sequence). The CDR3 covers 15 residues. Clones were sequenced by immunoSEQ multiplex PCR, and TCRdb holds only the in-frame ones, with some missing. The table includes about 40,000 clones, over 75% detected once. Stated time point: naive CD8 control sorted from an acute-time-point sample. Every 3 months, donors from a Montreal cohort of people who inject drugs were followed. The chain carries TRBV15 and TRBJ1-5; D call uncertain. The material sequenced was naive CD8+ T cells from PBMCs. This TCR derives from a woman aged 18-29 years who spontaneously cleared hepatitis C infection. The CDR3 nucleotides are TGTGCCACCAGCAGAGATTTGGCGTTAAATCAGCCCCAGCATTTT. It specifies CATSRDLALNQPQHF.